This T cell receptor (beta chain) is drawn from a study of regulatory T cells in long-lasting Graves disease. Time point given: newly diagnosed GD, antithyroid drugs for less than 3 months. The authors made the TCR library using RNA they extracted from PBMCs. Construction of the TCR beta libraries employed iRepertoire HTBI primers in conjunction with Arm-PCR of CDR3 regions. TCRdb passed the multiplex PCR reads through MiXCR, listing each CDR3 protein once. The profile shows a few hundred thousand distinct CDR3 sequences, over 9.5% of them singletons. Trimming cost V 0 bases and J 1 base; bases outside gene matches: 0. Germline V gene data show CDR1 as SGHRS and CDR2 as YFSETQ. This CDR3 spans 15 amino acids. This sample was also put to use in a study of T cells in Graves' hyperthyroidism and ophthalmopathy.

This sequence joins TRBV5-1 and TRBJ2-3, with TRBD1 matching over 9 bases. The clonotype originates from a woman younger than 30 with Graves disease. The material was peripheral blood mononuclear cells (PBMCs), obtained at new diagnosis, from a patient treated with antithyroid drugs. In nucleotides, the CDR3 is TGCGCCAGCAGCTTGGGGGACAGGGGCACAGATACGCAGTATTTT. It translates to CASSLGDRGTDTQYF.